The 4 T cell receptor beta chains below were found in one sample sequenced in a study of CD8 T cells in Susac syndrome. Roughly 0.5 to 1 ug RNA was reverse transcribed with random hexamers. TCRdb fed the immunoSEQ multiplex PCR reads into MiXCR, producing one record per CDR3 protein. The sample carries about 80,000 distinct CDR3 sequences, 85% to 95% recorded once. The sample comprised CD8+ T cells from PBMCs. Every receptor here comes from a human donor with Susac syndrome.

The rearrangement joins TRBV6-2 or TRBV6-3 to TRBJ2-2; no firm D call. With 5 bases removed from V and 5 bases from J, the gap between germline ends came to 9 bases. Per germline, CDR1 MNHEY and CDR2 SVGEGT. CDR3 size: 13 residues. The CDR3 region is CASSPSETGELFF. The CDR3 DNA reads TGTGCCAGCAGTCCTTCTGAAACCGGGGAGCTGTTTTTT.

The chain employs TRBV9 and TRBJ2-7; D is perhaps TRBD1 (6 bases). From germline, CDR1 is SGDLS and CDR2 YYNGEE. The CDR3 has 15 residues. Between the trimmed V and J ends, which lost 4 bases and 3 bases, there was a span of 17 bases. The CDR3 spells CASSLSTGPGYEQYF. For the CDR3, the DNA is TGTGCCAGCAGCCTCAGCACAGGGCCAGGCTACGAGCAGTACTTC.

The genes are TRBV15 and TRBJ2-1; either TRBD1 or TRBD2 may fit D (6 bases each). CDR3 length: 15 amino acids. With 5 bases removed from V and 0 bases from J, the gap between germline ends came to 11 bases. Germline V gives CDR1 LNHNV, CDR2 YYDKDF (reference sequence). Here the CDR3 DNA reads TGTGCCACCAGCGGAGGGGGGAGCTCCTACAATGAGCAGTTCTTC. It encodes CATSGGGSSYNEQFF.

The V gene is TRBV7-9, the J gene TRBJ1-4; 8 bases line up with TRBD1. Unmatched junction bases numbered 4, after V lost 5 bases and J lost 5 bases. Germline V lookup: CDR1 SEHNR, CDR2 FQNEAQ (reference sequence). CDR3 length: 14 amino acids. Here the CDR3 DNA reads TGTGCCAGCAGCAACGACAGGGGAAATGAAAAACTGTTTTTT. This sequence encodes CASSNDRGNEKLFF. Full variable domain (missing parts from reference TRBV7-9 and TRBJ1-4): DTGVSQNPRHKITKRGQNVTFRCDPISEHNRLYWYRQTLGQGPEFLTYFQNEAQLEKSRLLSDRFSAERPKGSFSTLEIQRTEQGDSAMYLCASSNDRGNEKLFFGSGTQLSVL.